This T cell receptor beta chain is drawn from a study of blood T cell repertoires in COVID-19. Study-level background: Collection of acute and convalescent COVID-19 samples took place in the United States, Italy and Spain. T cells, B-cell-depleted T cells, or PBMCs supplied cDNA or gDNA.

CDR1 and CDR2 from the germline V gene are LGHDT and YNNKEL (reference sequence). The CDR3 runs to 15 residues. Trimming cost V 1 base and J 8 bases; bases outside gene matches: 9. Per the authors' pipeline: It was from reference gene primer amplification that nucleated cell counts were estimated. Libraries were prepared by immunoSEQ multiplex PCR; TCRdb keeps only in-frame clonotypes and omits some of them. D and trimming come from the DNA, and the V and J calls and clone size come from that table. The sample has tens of thousands of clones, 88% seen once; the top ten hold around 9.8%. This receptor was identified in a human donor in a cohort sampled during active COVID-19. The chain combines TRBV3-1 (or the pseudogene TRBV3-2) with TRBJ1-1, with 8 bases that match TRBD1. The sequenced material came from peripheral blood. The CDR3, as DNA: TGTGCCAGCAGCCAAGGGGACAGGCCAGGGGGCGAAGCTTTCTTT. It yields the protein CASSQGDRPGGEAFF.